The 30 T cell receptor beta chains in this list originate from one sample, sequenced in a study of response to subunit inactivated influenza vaccine. From the RT-PCR reads, TCRdb called clonotypes with MiXCR, one entry per CDR3 protein. The table has almost 600,000 distinct CDR3 sequences, around 13% seen once. Sequenced here: PBMCs from blood, sampled 11 to 12 days after vaccination. The receptors were gathered from a man between 45 and 60 years old who received an inactivated influenza vaccine.

The chain carries TRBV4-1 and TRBJ2-3, with 12 bases that match TRBD2. The V gene end was trimmed by 1 base and the J gene end by 2 bases; junction bases not matched to a gene: 1. Germline CDR1 reads MGHRA; CDR2 reads YSYEKL. The CDR3 totals 16 residues. The CDR3 DNA is TGCGCCAGCAGCCAAGGACTAGCGGGGGCCACAGATACGCAGTATTTT. The encoded protein is CASSQGLAGATDTQYF.

This clonotype was found a few times. CDR3 bases: TGCGCCAGCAGCTGGGTGGGCCTCGGGGACGAGCAGTACTTC. Amino acid sequence: CASSWVGLGDEQYF. The chain combines TRBV5-1 with TRBJ2-7, with a weak D call TRBD2 (5 bases). The CDR3 runs to 14 residues. The germline gives CDR1 SGHRS, CDR2 YFSETQ. Trimming removed 3 bases at V and 5 bases at J, with 15 bases between.

The chain couples TRBV20-1 to TRBJ2-7; 9 nucleotides line up with TRBD1. Germline trimming cut 5 bases from V and 3 bases from J; bases unmatched to any gene: 5. CDR1 DFQATT and CDR2 SNEGSKA come from the germline V gene (reference sequence). CDR3 length: 13 amino acids. The CDR3 region is CSARRDRDYEQYF. In DNA form, the CDR3 reads TGCAGTGCTCGCCGGGACAGGGACTACGAGCAGTACTTC.

This rearrangement joins TRBV7-2 to TRBJ2-3, with 8 bases aligning to TRBD2. There are 14 residues in the CDR3. Germline CDR1 reads SGHTA; CDR2 reads FQGNSA. V was pared by 7 bases and J by 4 bases, with 7 bases of the junction left unmatched. CDR3 DNA sequence: TGTGCCAGCACCCAGCTGACTAGCGCAGATACGCAGTATTTT. It specifies CASTQLTSADTQYF. Looking up the rest from reference TRBV7-2 and TRBJ2-3 gives the full variable domain: GAGVSQSPSNKVTEKGKDVELRCDPISGHTALYWYRQSLGQGLEFLIYFQGNSAPDKSGLPSDRFSAERTGGSVSTLTIQRTQQEDSAVYLCASTQLTSADTQYFGPGTRLTVL.

The sample holds a few counts of this clonotype. CDR3 nucleotide sequence: TGTGCCAGCAGTTACTCGAAGACCCGAACAGGGACTCATTACGAGCAGTACTTC. Encoded protein: CASSYSKTRTGTHYEQYF. The V and J genes are TRBV6-2 or TRBV6-3 and TRBJ2-7; D might be TRBD1 or TRBD2, each matching 6 bases. Trimming pared 0 bases from V and 4 bases from J, leaving 22 bases between. The CDR3 sequence is 18 residues long. Per germline, CDR1 MNHEY and CDR2 SVGEGT.

This clonotype has only a few counts. The chain uses TRBV6-2 or TRBV6-3 and TRBJ2-7, with 7 bases fitting TRBD2. Germline V CDR1 and CDR2: MNHEY, SVGEGT. The ends lost 7 bases at V and 0 bases at J; junction bases unmatched: 15. The CDR3 has 17 amino acids. The CDR3, as DNA: TGTGCCAGCACCCCTCTTACATTTCGGGGGGTCTCCTACGAGCAGTACTTC. It translates to CASTPLTFRGVSYEQYF.

This clonotype appeared a few times. CDR3 DNA: TGTGCCAGCAGTCTGGGACTAGCGGGCTCTGCCTACGAGCAGTACTTC. It is translated as CASSLGLAGSAYEQYF. V and J are TRBV12-3 or TRBV12-4 and TRBJ2-7; 12 nucleotides align to TRBD2. J lost 2 bases, V lost 5 bases, and 7 bases had no gene match. This CDR3 is 16 amino acids long.

This sequence joins TRBV20-1 and TRBJ1-4; D is ambiguous. Germline V gene data show CDR1 as DFQATT and CDR2 as SNEGSKA (reference sequence). The length of the CDR3 is 16 residues. Trimming shortened V by 3 bases and J by 2 bases, and 16 bases separated the two germline ends. The CDR3 bases are TGCAGTGCTAGGGGGATGAGTTGGGGTACTAATGAAAAACTGTTTTTT. Translated: CSARGMSWGTNEKLFF.

The chain couples TRBV24-1 to TRBJ1-2, with D possibly TRBD1 on 5 matching bases. V shed 5 bases and J shed 4 bases, with 10 bases lying between them. The CDR3 consists of 13 residues. Germline loops: CDR1 KGHDR, CDR2 SFDVKD. The CDR3 DNA is TGTGCCACCAGTGTATCAGGGTCCTATGGCTACACCTTC. Translating gives CATSVSGSYGYTF.

J is TRBJ2-2 and V is TRBV7-2, with D perhaps TRBD2 (5 bases). Germline V gives CDR1 SGHTA, CDR2 FQGNSA. V lost 0 bases and J 5 bases, leaving 10 bases between the germline ends. The length of the CDR3 is 15 residues. The CDR3 DNA sequence: TGTGCCAGCAGCTTAGCTGCACTAGAGACCGGGGAGCTGTTTTTT. Protein product: CASSLAALETGELFF.

In this sample, this clonotype turned up many times. This chain uses TRBV29-1 with TRBJ2-1; 11 bases fit TRBD2. The CDR3 has 16 amino acids. The J segment lost 1 base and the V segment lost 1 base, leaving 3 bases of the junction unmatched. Per the germline V gene, CDR1 is SQVTM and CDR2 is ANQGSEA. The CDR3 region has the DNA TGCAGCGTTGAAGCGGGACTAGCGGAATCCTACAATGAGCAGTTCTTC. It encodes CSVEAGLAESYNEQFF.

This clonotype appeared a few times. The gene calls are TRBV5-1 and TRBJ2-5; TRBD2 agrees at 16 bases. The germline gives CDR1 SGHRS, CDR2 YFSETQ. V was pared by 4 bases and J by 7 bases, with 10 bases of the junction left unmatched. This CDR3 region has 17 residues. In DNA, the CDR3 is TGCGCCAGCAGCCCGGGACTAGCGGGAGGGCCGCGGGGGACCCAGTACTTC. Residues: CASSPGLAGGPRGTQYF.

The chain links TRBV12-3 or TRBV12-4 to TRBJ1-4; D is undetermined. CDR3 size: 14 residues. The V and J ends lost 3 bases and 5 bases respectively, with 10 bases between them. CDR3 DNA sequence: TGTGCCAGCAGTTTCTTACTGGGAAATGAAAAACTGTTTTTT. Its protein is CASSFLLGNEKLFF.

This clonotype has ten or more counts. This chain uses TRBV5-1 with TRBJ1-1; 9 bases map to TRBD1. The germline gives CDR1 SGHRS, CDR2 YFSETQ. CDR3 length equals 14 residues. V was clipped by 4 bases and J by 0 bases; unmatched bases: 1. CDR3 nucleotides: TGCGCCAGCAGCCGGGACAGGGTGAACACTGAAGCTTTCTTT. This sequence encodes CASSRDRVNTEAFF.

The chain has TRBV5-1 and TRBJ2-5; possibly TRBD1 or TRBD2 for D (6 bases each). This CDR3 is 15 amino acids long. The V end was cut by 0 bases, the J end by 4 bases, with 13 bases between. Germline CDR1 is SGHRS and CDR2 is YFSETQ. In DNA, the CDR3 is TGCGCCAGCAGCTTGGAGCCGGGGGCTGGAGAGACCCAGTACTTC. It specifies CASSLEPGAGETQYF.

This clonotype was observed a few times. This chain links TRBV10-3 with TRBJ2-7; possibly TRBD2 for D (5 bases). CDR1 is ENHRY and CDR2 is SYGVKD in the germline V gene. V lost 3 bases and J 0 bases, leaving 12 bases between the germline ends. The CDR3 covers 15 residues. Written as DNA, the CDR3 is TGTGCCATCAGTGAAGGACGGGGAGCCTCCTACGAGCAGTACTTC. It specifies CAISEGRGASYEQYF.

This clonotype was picked up a small number of times. This rearrangement joins TRBV7-2 to TRBJ1-1, with D possibly matching TRBD1 (5 bases). With 4 bases removed from V and 5 bases from J, the gap between germline ends came to 11 bases. Germline V CDR1 and CDR2: SGHTA, FQGNSA. The CDR3 loop spans 13 amino acids. The CDR3 DNA follows: TGTGCCAGCAGCTCAAACAGGAGAACTGAAGCTTTCTTT. Translating it yields CASSSNRRTEAFF.

The table lists this clonotype with a few counts. This chain uses TRBV7-8 with TRBJ1-5; TRBD1 agrees at 7 bases. The J segment lost 5 bases and the V segment lost 5 bases, leaving 6 bases of the junction unmatched. Germline lookup yields CDR1 SGHVS and CDR2 FQNEAQ. This CDR3 contains 14 residues. The CDR3, as DNA: TGTGCCAGCAGCCGTGGAGGGGGCGATCAGCCCCAGCATTTT. Amino acids: CASSRGGGDQPQHF.

This clonotype was counted many times. V and J are TRBV20-1 and TRBJ1-2, with D unresolved. Germline values: CDR1 DFQATT, CDR2 SNEGSKA (reference sequence). Deletions cut 1 base from V and 2 bases from J, with 5 bases between. The CDR3 covers 12 residues. The CDR3 DNA follows: TGCAGTGCTAGAGGAACCAACTATGGCTACACCTTC. Protein product: CSARGTNYGYTF.

This chain uses TRBV6-5 with TRBJ2-1, with TRBD1 identical over 8 bases. Germline trimming cut 4 bases from V and 4 bases from J; bases unmatched to any gene: 0. Per the germline V gene, CDR1 is MNHEY and CDR2 is SVGAGI. The CDR3 contains 13 residues. CDR3: CASSWDRYNEQFF. The CDR3 bases are TGTGCCAGCAGTTGGGACAGGTACAATGAGCAGTTCTTC.

The chain is built from TRBV7-2 and TRBJ2-5; TRBD2 is a possible D gene (5 bases). V gave up 5 bases and J gave up 7 bases, with 11 bases separating them. There are 12 residues in the CDR3. Germline-derived CDR1 and CDR2 are SGHTA and FQGNSA. This CDR3 is CASSTDRGTQYF. CDR3 in DNA: TGTGCCAGCAGCACCGACCGGGGGACCCAGTACTTC.

V gene TRBV6-2 or TRBV6-3 combines with J gene TRBJ2-1; 9 nucleotides match TRBD2. V shed 0 bases, J shed 7 bases, and the junction held 10 bases outside the gene matches. The CDR3 runs 17 residues. Per the germline V gene, CDR1 is MNHEY and CDR2 is SVGEGT. CDR3 sequence reads: CASSYSRGSGSVNEQFF. CDR3 nucleotides: TGTGCCAGCAGTTACTCCCGGGGTAGCGGGAGTGTGAATGAGCAGTTCTTC.

The count of this clonotype is one. The gene calls are TRBV7-2 and TRBJ2-1, with D tentatively TRBD1 (5 bases). V was cut by 2 bases and J by 0 bases, with 11 bases left in between. The CDR3 consists of 16 residues. Germline V gives CDR1 SGHTA, CDR2 FQGNSA. The CDR3: CASSLPGRVSYNEQFF. CDR3 DNA: TGTGCCAGCAGCTTACCCGGCAGGGTCTCCTACAATGAGCAGTTCTTC.

The chain carries TRBV28 and TRBJ2-3; TRBD2 might be the D (5 bases). The germline V and J ends were trimmed by 4 bases and 2 bases, with 16 bases remaining between them. Germline CDR1 reads MDHEN; CDR2 reads SYDVKM. The CDR3 runs to 16 residues. CDR3 residues: CASSSPPGSDTDTQYF. The CDR3 bases are TGTGCCAGCAGTTCCCCCCCGGGGTCCGACACAGATACGCAGTATTTT.

V and J are TRBV6-2 or TRBV6-3 and TRBJ2-7; D may be TRBD2 (5 bases). Germline-derived CDR1 and CDR2 are MNHEY and SVGEGT. V shed 2 bases and J shed 2 bases, with 16 bases lying between them. CDR3 length equals 16 residues. The CDR3 bases are TGTGCCAGCAGTTACGGCCACGCGGGCGCAGCCTACGAGCAGTACTTC. Translated: CASSYGHAGAAYEQYF.

This clonotype came up many times. This sequence joins TRBV12-3 or TRBV12-4 and TRBJ1-1; 7 bases map to TRBD1. The trim removed 4 bases at V and 5 bases at J, leaving 13 bases unmatched. This CDR3 contains 16 residues. CDR3 sequence reads: CASSSFPDRVWTEAFF. The CDR3 region has the DNA TGTGCCAGCAGTTCGTTTCCAGACAGGGTTTGGACTGAAGCTTTCTTT.

This clonotype was recorded a few times. The chain carries TRBV6-2 or TRBV6-3 and TRBJ2-1, with TRBD2 matching over 8 bases. The germline V gene has CDR1 MNHEY and CDR2 SVGEGT. The V and J ends lost 0 bases and 2 bases, in that order; junction bases with no gene match: 24. The CDR3 is 23 residues long. CDR3 residues: CASSYSTPGSVVERGYAYNEQFF. CDR3 nucleotide sequence: TGTGCCAGCAGTTACTCGACCCCTGGTAGTGTTGTTGAGCGGGGGTACGCCTACAATGAGCAGTTCTTC.

J is TRBJ2-2 and V is TRBV12-3 or TRBV12-4; D not resolved. The CDR3 is 15 residues long. With 6 bases removed from V and 7 bases from J, the gap between germline ends came to 18 bases. The CDR3 coding sequence is TGTGCCAGCAGACCCCCCCAGCATCGGGTCGGGGAGCTGTTTTTT. Its protein product is CASRPPQHRVGELFF.

The V gene is TRBV7-9, the J gene TRBJ2-1; the match to TRBD1 covers 10 bases. This CDR3 contains 16 residues. Germline CDR1 SEHNR, CDR2 FQNEAQ (reference sequence). V lost 5 bases, J lost 6 bases, and 10 bases stayed unmatched. The CDR3 spells CASSPWLTGGPNEQFF. The CDR3 DNA reads TGTGCCAGCAGCCCCTGGTTGACAGGGGGCCCCAATGAGCAGTTCTTC.

This chain connects TRBV6-1 to TRBJ2-7; perhaps D is TRBD1 or TRBD2 (7 bases each). Trimming took off 6 bases at V and 6 bases at J, with 18 bases between the two ends. This CDR3 contains 14 residues. Germline V gene sequence: CDR1 MNHNS, CDR2 SASEGT. The CDR3 DNA reads as TGTGCCAGCAGGGAGACAGGGAGGGGCCCCGAGCAGTACTTC. It specifies CASRETGRGPEQYF.